The 32 T cell receptor beta chains in this list originate from one sample, sequenced in a study of T cells after yellow fever vaccination. One entry per CDR3 protein, called by TCRdb with MiXCR from the 5' RACE reads. The sample holds more than 450,000 distinct CDR3 sequences, roughly 22% seen once. The sequences come from PBMCs, collected roughly 20 days after the first yellow fever vaccination. The receptors derive from a young man who received the YFV17D yellow fever vaccine.

The chain recombines TRBV19 with TRBJ2-2; a weak D match, TRBD1 (6 bases). Germline CDR1 reads LNHDA; CDR2 reads SQIVND (reference sequence). Trimming took off 3 bases at V and 5 bases at J, with 10 bases between the two ends. The CDR3 consists of 14 residues. CDR3: CASSIRGETGELFF. CDR3 coding DNA: TGTGCCAGTAGTATCAGGGGAGAGACCGGGGAGCTGTTTTTT.

In nucleotides, the CDR3 is TGTGCCAGCAGTTCCTACCGGGTAAATGAAAAACTGTTTTTT. Amino acids: CASSSYRVNEKLFF. This sequence joins TRBV27 and TRBJ1-4; unclear D gene. The germline V and J ends were trimmed by 4 bases and 5 bases, with 11 bases remaining between them. CDR3 length equals 14 residues. Germline V gene sequence: CDR1 MNHEY, CDR2 SMNVEV (reference sequence).

The chain joins TRBV18 to TRBJ2-5, with D possibly being TRBD2 (6 bases). The CDR3 is 16 residues long. Germline V CDR1 and CDR2: KGHSH, LQKENI. Trimming cost V 6 bases and J 2 bases, with 19 bases left between them. CDR3 DNA sequence: TGTGCCAGCTCTCCCGGGACTCGAGAAGGTCAAGAGACCCAGTACTTC. Amino acids: CASSPGTREGQETQYF.

This clonotype was counted between two and nine times. V and J are TRBV7-2 and TRBJ1-6; possible D gene TRBD1, 6 bases. From germline, CDR1 is SGHTA and CDR2 FQGNSA. V lost 2 bases, J lost 6 bases, and 14 bases lay in between. CDR3 length: 16 amino acids. For the CDR3, the DNA is TGTGCCAGCAGCTTATCAGGGGTTGTTGGTAATTCACCCCTCCACTTT. Translation: CASSLSGVVGNSPLHF.

This clonotype was observed a single time. This rearrangement joins TRBV7-9 to TRBJ1-2, with TRBD1 matching 12 bases. This CDR3 comprises 15 residues. The trim removed 5 bases at V and 6 bases at J, leaving 7 bases unmatched. Per germline, CDR1 SEHNR and CDR2 FQNEAQ (reference sequence). The CDR3 spells CASSNRDRGLDGYTF. DNA of the CDR3: TGTGCCAGCAGCAACCGGGACAGGGGGCTCGATGGCTACACCTTC.

The chain links TRBV7-9 to TRBJ2-1; 12 positions match TRBD2. This CDR3 spans 16 amino acids. The V segment lost 4 bases and the J segment 5 bases; nucleotides outside the gene matches: 6. CDR1 and CDR2 (germline): SEHNR, FQNEAQ (reference sequence). CDR3 coding DNA: TGTGCCAGCAGCTGGACTAGCGGGGATAACAACAATGAGCAGTTCTTC. This codes for CASSWTSGDNNNEQFF.

The V call is TRBV9, the J call TRBJ2-1; D is uncertain. CDR1 is SGDLS and CDR2 is YYNGEE in the germline V gene. V lost 2 bases to trimming and J lost 10 bases, with 7 bases between them. CDR3 size: 11 residues. CDR3 in DNA: TGTGCCAGCAGCGTTGGGGTCGAGCAGTTCTTC. This gives the protein CASSVGVEQFF.

The V and J genes are TRBV7-9 and TRBJ2-3, with D unresolved. This CDR3 has 17 residues. Germline V CDR1 and CDR2: SEHNR, FQNEAQ (reference sequence). Trimming removed 1 base at V and 4 bases at J, with 18 bases between. For the CDR3, the DNA is TGTGCCAGCAGCTTAGGGTTAGTCTTGCACCCTGCAGATACGCAGTATTTT. Encoded protein: CASSLGLVLHPADTQYF.

This clonotype is a singleton in its sample. The chain employs TRBV5-1 and TRBJ2-5; TRBD2 aligns across 9 bases. Germline assignment: CDR1 SGHRS and CDR2 YFSETQ. The CDR3 consists of 14 residues. V lost 0 bases and J lost 8; bases outside the gene matches: 5. The CDR3 protein is CASSLGVAGETQYF. In DNA form, the CDR3 reads TGCGCCAGCAGCTTGGGGGTAGCGGGGGAAACCCAGTACTTC.

This clonotype was observed a few times. V gene TRBV18 combines with J gene TRBJ2-1; D is undetermined. Germline V gene sequence: CDR1 KGHSH, CDR2 LQKENI. The V gene lost 3 bases and the J gene lost 3 bases, with 6 bases spanning the gap. There are 13 residues in the CDR3. CDR3 protein: CASSPWIYNEQFF. CDR3 DNA sequence: TGTGCCAGCTCACCCTGGATCTACAATGAGCAGTTCTTC.

The chain recombines TRBV7-9 with TRBJ1-3; D remains unclear. V lost 1 base to trimming and J lost 2 bases, with 9 bases between them. This CDR3 comprises 15 residues. Germline V gene lookup returns CDR1 SEHNR and CDR2 FQNEAQ (reference sequence). The CDR3 here is CASSLDGGPGNTIYF. CDR3 bases: TGTGCCAGCAGCTTAGATGGAGGTCCTGGAAACACCATATATTTT.

This clonotype was found a few times. This chain links TRBV5-1 with TRBJ1-3, with 10 nucleotides matching TRBD1. V lost 4 bases to trimming and J lost 1 base; unmatched junction nucleotides: 11. Germline CDR1 SGHRS, CDR2 YFSETQ. The CDR3 extends over 18 amino acids. CDR3 DNA sequence: TGCGCCAGCAGCGGGGAGGGGGACAGGGGCCAGTCTGGAAACACCATATATTTT. As protein: CASSGEGDRGQSGNTIYF.

This clonotype was found a few times. This chain links TRBV20-1 with TRBJ2-4, with D possibly being TRBD1 (5 bases). The CDR3 extends over 16 amino acids. Trimming shortened V by 1 base and J by 0 bases, and 13 bases separated the two germline ends. Germline V CDR1 and CDR2: DFQATT, SNEGSKA (reference sequence). For the CDR3, the DNA is TGCAGTGCTAGAGCCCCCTCGACAGCAGCCAAAAACATTCAGTACTTC. Encoded protein: CSARAPSTAAKNIQYF.

The chain has TRBV6-5 and TRBJ2-1; TRBD2 agrees at 13 bases. The germline V gene has CDR1 MNHEY and CDR2 SVGAGI. With V trimmed by 4 bases and J by 7 bases, 7 bases remained unmatched. The CDR3 totals 16 residues. The CDR3 DNA follows: TGTGCCAGCAGTTCCACACTAGCGGGGGGGCGTAATGAGCAGTTCTTC. Protein product: CASSSTLAGGRNEQFF.

This clonotype was observed a handful of times. The chain has TRBV5-1 and TRBJ2-5; D is undetermined. Trimming pared 0 bases from V and 5 bases from J, leaving 23 bases between. In germline, CDR1 is SGHRS, CDR2 YFSETQ. CDR3 length: 18 residues. The CDR3 loop is CASSLGAIGWKRWETQYF. The CDR3 bases are TGCGCCAGCAGCTTGGGGGCGATTGGCTGGAAACGGTGGGAGACCCAGTACTTC.

V usage is TRBV9 and J usage is TRBJ1-1, with D perhaps matching TRBD1 (5 bases). CDR1 SGDLS and CDR2 YYNGEE come from the germline V gene. V lost 0 bases and J lost 3, with 9 bases in between. CDR3 length: 14 residues. The CDR3 protein is CASSVVGRDTEAFF. The CDR3 DNA is TGTGCCAGCAGCGTAGTGGGGCGGGACACTGAAGCTTTCTTT. Full variable domain (rest looked up from reference TRBV9 and TRBJ1-1): DSGVTQTPKHLITATGQRVTLRCSPRSGDLSVYWYQQSLDQGLQFLIQYYNGEERAKGNILERFSAQQFPDLHSELNLSSLELGDSALYFCASSVVGRDTEAFFGQGTRLTVV.

The chain uses TRBV25-1 and TRBJ1-2, with D unclear. The CDR3 is 15 amino acids. Trimming pared 0 bases from V and 8 bases from J, leaving 16 bases between. Germline V gene sequence: CDR1 MGHDK, CDR2 SYGVNS. The CDR3 reads CASSEYITSFMGYTF. The CDR3 bases are TGTGCCAGCAGTGAATACATTACGAGCTTTATGGGCTACACCTTC.

This clonotype appeared a single time. V gene TRBV13 combines with J gene TRBJ2-3; 8 bases agree with TRBD2. With V trimmed by 3 bases and J by 2 bases, 4 bases remained unmatched. The germline V gene encodes CDR1 PRHDT and CDR2 FYEKMQ (reference sequence). The CDR3 sequence is 15 residues long. The CDR3 is CASSLTGGHTDTQYF. The CDR3 DNA follows: TGTGCCAGCAGCTTGACGGGGGGGCACACAGATACGCAGTATTTT.

This clonotype was found a few times. The chain recombines TRBV20-1 with TRBJ2-3; TRBD2 aligns across 8 bases. V was pared by 6 bases and J by 4 bases, with 9 bases of the junction left unmatched. This CDR3 has 14 residues. The germline CDR1 and CDR2 sequences are DFQATT and SNEGSKA (reference sequence). The CDR3 here is CSANTRGVADTQYF. The DNA of the CDR3 is TGCAGTGCCAACACGCGGGGGGTAGCAGATACGCAGTATTTT.

The rearrangement links TRBV6-1 to TRBJ2-3; 12 nucleotides align to TRBD2. Germline V gives CDR1 MNHNS, CDR2 SASEGT. This CDR3 is built from 14 residues. The ends lost 7 bases at V and 4 bases at J; junction bases unmatched: 3. The CDR3: CASTASGGADTQYF. As DNA, the CDR3 is TGTGCCAGCACCGCTAGCGGGGGGGCAGATACGCAGTATTTT.

This chain joins TRBV27 and TRBJ1-2; the D gene is possibly TRBD1 (5 bases). The CDR3 extends over 16 amino acids. Trimming removed 5 bases at V and 0 bases at J, with 16 bases between. Germline assignment: CDR1 MNHEY and CDR2 SMNVEV (reference sequence). The DNA of the CDR3 is TGTGCCAGCAGTATCTACCGGGGCCAAGCTAACTATGGCTACACCTTC. This sequence encodes CASSIYRGQANYGYTF.

This clonotype turned up a few times. V is TRBV7-2 and J is TRBJ2-2, with D perhaps being TRBD1 or TRBD2 (5 bases each). V was shortened by 4 bases and J by 5 bases, with 17 bases between the two germline ends. The germline CDR1 and CDR2 sequences are SGHTA and FQGNSA. The CDR3 runs to 16 residues. In nucleotides, the CDR3 is TGTGCCAGCAGCTCCCCGACCGGGACCGAAACCGGGGAGCTGTTTTTT. Encoded protein: CASSSPTGTETGELFF.

The rearrangement joins TRBV7-8 to TRBJ2-1, with D perhaps TRBD2 (6 bases). Trimming removed 1 base from V and 4 bases from J, with 14 bases in between. CDR1 SGHVS and CDR2 FQNEAQ come from the germline V gene. CDR3 length equals 16 residues. The CDR3 reads CASSLDDPAGYNEQFF. The CDR3 nucleotides read TGTGCCAGCAGCTTAGATGACCCCGCGGGATACAATGAGCAGTTCTTC. The whole variable domain, filled in from reference TRBV7-8 and TRBJ2-1, reads GAGVSQSPRYKVAKRGQDVALRCDPISGHVSLFWYQQALGQGPEFLTYFQNEAQLDKSGLPSDRFFAERPEGSVSTLKIQRTQQEDSAVYLCASSLDDPAGYNEQFFGPGTRLTVL.

The rearrangement joins TRBV20-1 to TRBJ2-7, with D unresolved. Germline CDR1 reads DFQATT; CDR2 reads SNEGSKA (reference sequence). V lost 1 base to trimming and J lost 1 base, with 8 bases between them. The CDR3 runs to 13 residues. CDR3 amino acids: CSARVESSYEQYF. The CDR3 nucleotides read TGCAGTGCTAGAGTGGAGTCTTCCTACGAGCAGTACTTC.

The chain couples TRBV19 to TRBJ1-1; D is possibly TRBD1 (5 bases). V was trimmed by 6 bases and J by 5 bases, leaving 13 bases between them. The CDR3 totals 13 residues. The germline V gene has CDR1 LNHDA and CDR2 SQIVND (reference sequence). CDR3 region: CASRVPGGTEAFF. Here the CDR3 DNA reads TGTGCCAGTAGGGTACCCGGGGGAACTGAAGCTTTCTTT.

The chain recombines TRBV7-9 with TRBJ2-5; D gene uncertain. Trimming cost V 5 bases and J 4 bases, with 8 bases left between them. CDR3 length equals 12 residues. From germline, CDR1 is SEHNR and CDR2 FQNEAQ (reference sequence). The CDR3, as DNA: TGTGCCAGCAGCACCCTCCCAGAGACCCAGTACTTC. It encodes CASSTLPETQYF.

This clonotype was picked up a small number of times. This sequence joins TRBV3-1 and TRBJ2-3, with 15 bases that match TRBD2. This CDR3 contains 20 residues. V was pared by 0 bases and J by 1 base, with 8 bases of the junction left unmatched. Germline lookup yields CDR1 LGHDT and CDR2 YNNKEL (reference sequence). CDR3 DNA sequence: TGTGCCAGCAGCCAAGATAGGTGGACTAGCGGGGGGGCTCGCACAGATACGCAGTATTTT. It specifies CASSQDRWTSGGARTDTQYF.

The chain combines TRBV6-1 with TRBJ2-3, with 11 bases aligning to TRBD2. This CDR3 contains 19 residues. The V gene end was trimmed by 6 bases and the J gene end by 2 bases; junction bases not matched to a gene: 16. CDR1 is MNHNS and CDR2 is SASEGT in the germline V gene. The DNA for the CDR3 is TGTGCCAGCAGGCAACCCCGGGGACTAGCGGATTCCCTCACAGATACGCAGTATTTT. As protein: CASRQPRGLADSLTDTQYF.

J is TRBJ1-1 and V is TRBV4-1; D is unclear. The V end was cut by 0 bases, the J end by 8 bases, with 13 bases between. From germline, CDR1 is MGHRA and CDR2 YSYEKL. This CDR3 has 14 amino acids. CDR3 protein: CASSQEIRDDEAFF. CDR3 bases: TGCGCCAGCAGCCAAGAGATCCGGGATGACGAAGCTTTCTTT.

The chain joins TRBV29-1 to TRBJ2-7; D is perhaps TRBD1 or TRBD2 (5 bases each). Germline CDR1 reads SQVTM; CDR2 reads ANQGSEA. CDR3 length: 13 amino acids. Trimming left V 3 bases short and J 3 bases short, with 12 bases between. DNA of the CDR3: TGCAGCGTTGAGGTACGGGACGTCTACGAGCAGTACTTC. It codes for CSVEVRDVYEQYF.

The chain joins TRBV24-1 to TRBJ1-2; a weak D match, TRBD1 (5 bases). CDR1 is KGHDR, CDR2 SFDVKD, per germline. Trimming removed 8 bases from V and 0 bases from J, with 15 bases in between. The CDR3 covers 15 residues. The chain's CDR3 is CATNIPGSSNYGYTF. CDR3 coding DNA: TGTGCCACCAATATTCCAGGGTCTTCTAACTATGGCTACACCTTC.

The gene calls are TRBV29-1 and TRBJ2-5; possible D gene TRBD2, 6 bases. The CDR3 runs 14 residues. Trimming left V 5 bases short and J 4 bases short, with 17 bases between. CDR1 is SQVTM, CDR2 ANQGSEA, per germline. The CDR3 here is CSVLTGVMGETQYF. CDR3 bases: TGCAGCGTTTTAACGGGGGTAATGGGAGAGACCCAGTACTTC. Drawing the rest from reference TRBV29-1 and TRBJ2-5, the complete variable domain is SAVISQKPSRDICQRGTSLTIQCQVDSQVTMMFWYRQQPGQSLTLIATANQGSEATYESGFVIDKFPISRPNLTFSTLTVSNMSPEDSSIYLCSVLTGVMGETQYFGPGTRLLVL.